A single sample is the source of the 15 T cell receptor beta chains below, sequenced in a study of CD8 T cells in ankylosing spondylitis. TCRdb re-analysed the 5' RACE reads in MiXCR, keeping a single row per CDR3 protein. The sample holds roughly 130,000 distinct CDR3 sequences, about 6.4% seen once. The sample consisted of blood, either unsorted or a sorted T cell fraction (not recorded which). The receptors were gathered from a male donor with ankylosing spondylitis or in good health (not recorded which).

The chain recombines TRBV18 with TRBJ2-3, with D possibly being TRBD2 (6 bases). CDR1 is KGHSH, CDR2 LQKENI, per germline. The CDR3 covers 13 residues. V lost 6 bases to trimming and J lost 3 bases, with 10 bases between them. The CDR3 nucleotides read TGTGCCAGCTCCGCGGGACCTACAGATACGCAGTATTTT. Its translation: CASSAGPTDTQYF.

This clonotype appeared many times. The V call is TRBV10-3, the J call TRBJ2-7; TRBD2 aligns across 10 bases. The CDR3 sequence is 15 residues long. Trimming removed 8 bases from V and 3 bases from J; junction bases left unmatched: 10. The germline gives CDR1 ENHRY, CDR2 SYGVKD. CDR3 amino acids: CAIRLGLADNYEQYF. The CDR3 DNA reads as TGTGCCATCCGGCTAGGACTAGCGGACAACTACGAGCAGTACTTC.

This clonotype was seen at least ten times. This chain connects TRBV12-3 or TRBV12-4 to TRBJ2-5, with D perhaps matching TRBD2 (6 bases). The CDR3 covers 13 residues. V dropped 4 bases and J dropped 5 bases, with 11 bases sitting between them. CDR3 bases: TGTGCCAGCAGTTCCCTAGCGAGTGAGACCCAGTACTTC. Protein: CASSSLASETQYF.

This clonotype came up many times. The chain uses TRBV9 and TRBJ2-7; 9 bases agree with TRBD2. CDR1 is SGDLS, CDR2 YYNGEE, per germline. J was trimmed by 2 bases and V by 0 bases; bases with no gene match: 3. The CDR3 runs to 15 residues. Here the CDR3 reads CASSVASGAPYEQYF. DNA for the CDR3: TGTGCCAGCAGCGTAGCTAGCGGGGCCCCCTACGAGCAGTACTTC.

This clonotype was counted ten times or more. The chain employs TRBV28 and TRBJ2-2; maybe TRBD1 (6 bases). The CDR3 length is 16 residues. Deletions cut 6 bases from V and 3 bases from J, with 17 bases between. Germline lookup yields CDR1 MDHEN and CDR2 SYDVKM. CDR3: CASRGGFTGYTGELFF. The CDR3 nucleotides are TGTGCCAGCAGAGGGGGTTTTACAGGTTACACCGGGGAGCTGTTTTTT. The entire variable domain, with the rest obtained from reference TRBV28 and TRBJ2-2, is as follows: DVKVTQSSRYLVKRTGEKVFLECVQDMDHENMFWYRQDPGLGLRLIYFSYDVKMKEKGDIPEGYSVSREKKERFSLILESASTNQTSMYLCASRGGFTGYTGELFFGEGSRLTVL.

This clonotype was seen ten or more times. The rearrangement uses TRBV12-3 or TRBV12-4 and TRBJ1-2, with D possibly TRBD1 on 5 matching bases. The CDR3 contains 15 residues. Trimming took off 6 bases at V and 2 bases at J, with 16 bases between the two ends. The CDR3 here is CASRSDSRANYGYTF. In DNA form, the CDR3 reads TGTGCCAGCAGATCCGACAGTCGGGCAAACTATGGCTACACCTTC.

This clonotype was counted a few times. The J gene is TRBJ2-1, the V gene TRBV7-2; 10 bases line up with TRBD2. CDR1 and CDR2 (germline): SGHTA, FQGNSA. After removal of 5 bases from V and 2 bases from J, the junction contained 9 bases not matched to a gene. The CDR3 has 17 residues. This CDR3 reads CASSPKAGGSTYNEQFF. DNA for the CDR3: TGTGCCAGCAGCCCCAAAGCGGGAGGGAGCACCTACAATGAGCAGTTCTTC.

There are many counts of this clonotype. This chain uses TRBV28 with TRBJ2-7; D call uncertain. V lost 5 bases to trimming and J lost 7 bases, with 12 bases between them. The CDR3 sequence is 12 residues long. Germline CDR1 reads MDHEN; CDR2 reads SYDVKM. The CDR3 is CASSLLIGEQYF. CDR3 DNA: TGTGCCAGCAGTCTCCTTATCGGAGAGCAGTACTTC. Using reference TRBV28 and TRBJ2-7 for the parts outside the CDR3, the full variable domain is DVKVTQSSRYLVKRTGEKVFLECVQDMDHENMFWYRQDPGLGLRLIYFSYDVKMKEKGDIPEGYSVSREKKERFSLILESASTNQTSMYLCASSLLIGEQYFGPGTRLTVT.

This clonotype has a count of ten or more. The chain carries TRBV7-2 and TRBJ2-5, with TRBD2 matching 13 bases. The length of the CDR3 is 15 residues. In germline, CDR1 is SGHTA, CDR2 FQGNSA. J gave up 4 bases and V 5 bases, and 4 bases lay outside the gene matches. CDR3 nucleotide sequence: TGTGCCAGCAGCCGACTAGCGGGAGGTTCAGAGACCCAGTACTTC. Its protein is CASSRLAGGSETQYF. Supplemented by reference TRBV7-2 and TRBJ2-5, the full variable domain reads GAGVSQSPSNKVTEKGKDVELRCDPISGHTALYWYRQSLGQGLEFLIYFQGNSAPDKSGLPSDRFSAERTGGSVSTLTIQRTQQEDSAVYLCASSRLAGGSETQYFGPGTRLLVL.

This clonotype appeared many times. V usage is TRBV7-9 and J usage is TRBJ2-7; unclear D gene. V shed 5 bases and J shed 0 bases, with 8 bases lying between them. This CDR3 comprises 13 residues. The germline gives CDR1 SEHNR, CDR2 FQNEAQ (reference sequence). CDR3 nucleotides: TGTGCCAGCAGCCCTCGGCTCTCCTACGAGCAGTACTTC. Residues: CASSPRLSYEQYF.

This clonotype was recorded many times. J is TRBJ1-1 and V is TRBV20-1; possibly TRBD1 for D (5 bases). The CDR3 has 15 residues. The V gene's germline CDR1 is DFQATT and CDR2 SNEGSKA (reference sequence). Trimming removed 6 bases at V and 1 base at J, with 18 bases between. The CDR3 reads CSAMGVGAWNTEAFF. CDR3 bases: TGCAGTGCGATGGGAGTAGGGGCTTGGAACACTGAAGCTTTCTTT.

This clonotype was observed once. This may be a read error: a much more frequent sequence differs by one nucleotide. The chain employs TRBV3-1 and TRBJ2-1, with a possible D match to TRBD1 (6 bases). The CDR3 covers 14 residues. Looked up from germline, CDR1 is LGHDT and CDR2 is YNNKEL (reference sequence). CDR3 loop: CASSRTLGDNGQFF. CDR3 nucleotide sequence: TGTGCCAGCAGCCGGACGTTGGGGGACAATGGGCAGTTCTTC.

This clonotype was counted many times. In DNA form, the CDR3 reads TGTGCCAGCTCAACGATACAAGGGGCAGATACGCAGTATTTT. It yields the protein CASSTIQGADTQYF. The chain is built from TRBV18 and TRBJ2-3; TRBD1 might be the D (5 bases). Trimming shortened V by 5 bases and J by 4 bases, and 13 bases separated the two germline ends. Germline-derived CDR1 and CDR2 are KGHSH and LQKENI. This CDR3 comprises 14 residues.

This clonotype was observed at least ten times. The chain uses TRBV12-3 or TRBV12-4 and TRBJ2-3; no definite D call. CDR3 length: 11 residues. V was trimmed by 7 bases and J by 3 bases, leaving 5 bases between them. This CDR3 is CASTQTDTQYF. In DNA form, the CDR3 reads TGTGCCAGCACCCAAACAGATACGCAGTATTTT.

This clonotype was picked up many times. The chain recombines TRBV5-6 with TRBJ2-5, with D possibly TRBD1 on 6 matching bases. Trimming took off 4 bases at V and 2 bases at J, with 15 bases between the two ends. The CDR3 is made up of 15 amino acids. Germline CDR1 SGHDT, CDR2 YYEEEE. CDR3: CASSGQIKSQETQYF. The CDR3 region has the DNA TGTGCCAGCAGCGGACAGATCAAATCGCAAGAGACCCAGTACTTC.